This TCR beta chain appears in the sequencing data of a study of T cell responses to AZD1222 COVID-19 vaccine. Study information: Samples with a second dose at about 4 or about 12 weeks were pooled together. Overall study results and limits: The study sampled repertoires only after the peak T cell response.

TCRdb keeps only in-frame clones here, not all; method: immunoSEQ multiplex PCR. This table holds some 100,000 clones, around nine tenths found once. Concerning this clone itself: The target antigen is unknown.

V dropped 4 bases and J dropped 5 bases, with 11 bases sitting between them. The germline CDR1 and CDR2 sequences are SGHTA and FQGTGA. The CDR3 spans 13 residues. The source of this sequence is an adult in good health. This specimen consisted of peripheral blood, obtained on day 0 of AZD1222 vaccination. The chain has TRBV7-3 and TRBJ2-5; D tentatively reads TRBD1 or TRBD2 (6 bases each). Here the CDR3 reads CASSWGAVETQYF. CDR3 bases: TGTGCCAGCAGCTGGGGGGCTGTTGAGACCCAGTACTTC.